Below are 6 T cell receptor beta chains sequenced from a single sample in a study of early T cells in non-severe SARS-CoV-2 infection. TCRdb ran MiXCR on the 5' RACE reads and lists one entry per CDR3 protein. The sample yields about 52,000 distinct CDR3 sequences, more than 9.5% seen once. The sequencing sample was made of whole blood. Receptors were obtained from an adult who was a healthcare worker with PCR-confirmed SARS-CoV-2 infection or an uninfected control (not recorded which).

Regarding this clonotype: Since a much larger clone is just one base distant, this may be a read error. The V and J genes are TRBV28 and TRBJ2-7; D remains ambiguous. CDR1 MDHEN and CDR2 SYDVKM come from the germline V gene. The CDR3 covers 12 residues. The CDR3 is CASSLSSYGQYF. CDR3 nucleotide sequence: TGTGCCAGCAGTTTAAGCTCCTACGGGCAGTACTTC. Supplemented by reference TRBV28 and TRBJ2-7, the full variable domain reads DVKVTQSSRYLVKRTGEKVFLECVQDMDHENMFWYRQDPGLGLRLIYFSYDVKMKEKGDIPEGYSVSREKKERFSLILESASTNQTSMYLCASSLSSYGQYFGPGTRLTVT.

This clonotype was seen at least ten times. Written as DNA, the CDR3 is TGTGCCAGCAGCCGTGTAAGCAACTCTGGAAACACCATATATTTT. Translated, it gives CASSRVSNSGNTIYF. V is TRBV6-2 or TRBV6-3 and J is TRBJ1-3, with unresolved D. Per the germline V gene, CDR1 is MNHEY and CDR2 is SVGEGT. V gave up 6 bases and J gave up 0 bases, with 12 bases separating them. This CDR3 spans 15 amino acids.

J is TRBJ2-7 and V is TRBV20-1; tentative D call: TRBD2 (5 bases). This CDR3 spans 13 amino acids. Trimming cost V 4 bases and J 3 bases, with 13 bases left between them. Germline V CDR1 and CDR2: DFQATT, SNEGSKA (reference sequence). The DNA of the CDR3 is TGCAGTGCTACCAGGTCGAGGGACTACGAGCAGTACTTC. This codes for CSATRSRDYEQYF.

J is TRBJ2-7 and V is TRBV7-8, with a possible D match to TRBD1 (5 bases). V was pared by 4 bases and J by 3 bases, with 10 bases between. The CDR3 length is 13 residues. Germline V CDR1 and CDR2: SGHVS, FQNEAQ. The CDR3 reads CASSSRVGYEQYF. Here the CDR3 DNA reads TGTGCCAGCAGCTCCAGGGTGGGCTACGAGCAGTACTTC.

This clonotype was recorded many times. The J gene is TRBJ2-7, the V gene TRBV6-2 or TRBV6-3; either TRBD1 or TRBD2 may fit D (5 bases each). The germline CDR1 and CDR2 sequences are MNHEY and SVGEGT. The CDR3 is 15 residues long. Trimming left V 2 bases short and J 4 bases short, with 15 bases between. The CDR3 DNA is TGTGCCAGCAGTTACCCGGAGGTGGGGGTATACGAGCAGTACTTC. Its translation is CASSYPEVGVYEQYF.

The chain recombines TRBV7-2 with TRBJ2-4; D remains unclear. Trimming removed 2 bases at V and 7 bases at J, with 6 bases between. This CDR3 region has 12 residues. Per germline, CDR1 SGHTA and CDR2 FQGNSA. CDR3 bases: TGTGCCAGCAGCTTAACCCTTAACATTCAGTACTTC. This gives the protein CASSLTLNIQYF.